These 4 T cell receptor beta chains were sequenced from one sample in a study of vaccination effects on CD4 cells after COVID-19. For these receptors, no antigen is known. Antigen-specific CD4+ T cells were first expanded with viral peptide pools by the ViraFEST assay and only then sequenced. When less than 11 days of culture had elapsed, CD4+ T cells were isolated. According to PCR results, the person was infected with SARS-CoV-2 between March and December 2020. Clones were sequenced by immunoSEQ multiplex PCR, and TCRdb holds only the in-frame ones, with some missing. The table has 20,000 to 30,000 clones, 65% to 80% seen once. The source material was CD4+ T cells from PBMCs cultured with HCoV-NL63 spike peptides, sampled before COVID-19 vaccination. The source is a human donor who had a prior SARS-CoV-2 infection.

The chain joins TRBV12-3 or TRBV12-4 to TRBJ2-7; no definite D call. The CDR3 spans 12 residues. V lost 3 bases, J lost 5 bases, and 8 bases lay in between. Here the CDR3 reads CASSFGPDEQYF. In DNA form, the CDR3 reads TGTGCCAGCAGTTTCGGGCCGGACGAGCAGTACTTC.

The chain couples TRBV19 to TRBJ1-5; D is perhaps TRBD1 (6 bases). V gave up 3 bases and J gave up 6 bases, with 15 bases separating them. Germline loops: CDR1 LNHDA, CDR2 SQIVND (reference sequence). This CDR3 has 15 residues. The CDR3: CASSIRDNSAQPQHF. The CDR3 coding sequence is TGTGCCAGTAGTATCCGGGACAACTCGGCTCAGCCCCAGCATTTT.

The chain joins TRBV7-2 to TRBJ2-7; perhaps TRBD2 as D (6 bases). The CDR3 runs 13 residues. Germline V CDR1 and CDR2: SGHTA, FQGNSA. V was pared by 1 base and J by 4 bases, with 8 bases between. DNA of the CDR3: TGTGCCAGCAGCTTAGAGGAGGGGTACGAGCAGTACTTC. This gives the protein CASSLEEGYEQYF.

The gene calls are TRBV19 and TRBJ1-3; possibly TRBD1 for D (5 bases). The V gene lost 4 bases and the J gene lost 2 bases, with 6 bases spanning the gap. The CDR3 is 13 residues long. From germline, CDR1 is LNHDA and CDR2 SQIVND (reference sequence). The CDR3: CASSRGAGNTIYF. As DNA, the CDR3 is TGTGCCAGTAGTAGGGGGGCTGGAAACACCATATATTTT.